This T cell receptor beta chain is drawn from a study of CD8+ T cells in alopecia areata. The wider study: Treated patients received oral tofacitinib, 5 to 10 mg twice daily. Study-wide results and caveats: Patients showed less clear TCR sequence sharing than mice, possibly partly because of HLA diversity.

Reverse transcribed after extraction, RNA yielded cDNA as the sequencing template. TCRdb keeps only in-frame clones here, not all; method: immunoSEQ multiplex PCR. This repertoire shows some 130,000 clones, about 47% found once; its top ten account for under 20%. Germline CDR1 is GTSNPN and CDR2 is SVGIG (reference sequence). The V end lost 4 bases, the J end lost 3 bases, and 13 bases lay between the germline ends. The length of the CDR3 is 14 residues. Regarding this clone: As yet, its antigen is unknown.

This receptor was obtained from a human donor with alopecia areata. This material consisted of CD8+ T cells sorted from blood, taken at week 0. This chain connects TRBV30 to TRBJ2-1; D not resolved. The CDR3, as DNA: TGTGCCTGGACGCACCTGGAAGGCTACAATGAGCAGTTCTTC. As protein: CAWTHLEGYNEQFF.